Included here is one T cell receptor (beta chain) sequence, with context. Its antigen is not known. TCRdb processed the reads anew with MiXCR; each CDR3 protein has one entry. The sample lists 450,000 to 550,000 distinct CDR3 sequences, about 15% seen once, with roughly a quarter in the top ten. The record originates from a study of T cell repertoires in cytomegalovirus infection. Study as a whole: CMV infection together with matching HLA type was indicated by public TCR beta signatures.

Germline assignment: CDR1 SQVTM and CDR2 ANQGSEA. The CDR3 length is 13 residues. The germline V and J ends were trimmed by 6 bases and 2 bases, with 14 bases remaining between them. Study-wide findings and caveats: Identification of carriers of CMV plus the relevant HLA was achieved through cumulative public TCR beta family frequency. Clonotypes of TCR beta that were HLA-C-restricted and CMV-specific dominated the ex vivo response.

Source material: CD8+ T cells from PBMCs. The genes are TRBV29-1 and TRBJ2-7; TRBD1 might be the D (6 bases). This TCR was recovered from a human donor in good health (CMV status not recorded). Some clones in this sample may be carry-over from other donors' samples. This chain's CDR3 is CSVKTGEAYEQYF. CDR3 nucleotides: TGCAGCGTGAAGACAGGTGAGGCCTACGAGCAGTACTTC.